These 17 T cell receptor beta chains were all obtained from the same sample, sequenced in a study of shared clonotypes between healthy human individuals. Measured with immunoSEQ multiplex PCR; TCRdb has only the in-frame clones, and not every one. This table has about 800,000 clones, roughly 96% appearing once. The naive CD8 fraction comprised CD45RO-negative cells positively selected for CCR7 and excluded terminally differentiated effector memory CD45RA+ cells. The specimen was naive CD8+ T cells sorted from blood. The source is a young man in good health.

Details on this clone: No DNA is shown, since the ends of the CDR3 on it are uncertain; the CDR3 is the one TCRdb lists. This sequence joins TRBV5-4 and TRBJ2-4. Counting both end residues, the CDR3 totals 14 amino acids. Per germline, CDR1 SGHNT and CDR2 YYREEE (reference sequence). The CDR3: CASSFGPGKNIQYF.

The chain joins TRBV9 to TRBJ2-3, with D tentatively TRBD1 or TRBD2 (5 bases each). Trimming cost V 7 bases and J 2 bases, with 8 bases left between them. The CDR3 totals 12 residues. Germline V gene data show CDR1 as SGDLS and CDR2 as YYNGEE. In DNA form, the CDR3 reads TGTGCCAGCGGGACCAACACAGATACGCAGTATTTT. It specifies CASGTNTDTQYF.

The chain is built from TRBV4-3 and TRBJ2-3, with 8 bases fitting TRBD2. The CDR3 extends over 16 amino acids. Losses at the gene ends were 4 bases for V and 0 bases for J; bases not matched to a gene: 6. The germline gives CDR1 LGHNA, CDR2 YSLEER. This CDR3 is CASSPQKRESTDTQYF. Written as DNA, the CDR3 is TGCGCCAGCAGCCCCCAGAAGCGGGAGAGCACAGATACGCAGTATTTT.

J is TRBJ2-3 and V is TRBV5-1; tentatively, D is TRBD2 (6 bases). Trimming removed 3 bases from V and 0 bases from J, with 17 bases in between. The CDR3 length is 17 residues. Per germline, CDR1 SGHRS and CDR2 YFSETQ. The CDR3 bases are TGCGCCAGCAGCTCCGACACTTATAGCGGTAGCACAGATACGCAGTATTTT. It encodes CASSSDTYSGSTDTQYF.

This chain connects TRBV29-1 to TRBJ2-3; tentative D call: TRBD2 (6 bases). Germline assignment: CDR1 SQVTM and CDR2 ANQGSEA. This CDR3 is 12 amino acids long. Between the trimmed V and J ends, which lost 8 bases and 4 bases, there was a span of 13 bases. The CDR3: CSWDFQADTQYF. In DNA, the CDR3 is TGCAGCTGGGACTTTCAGGCAGATACGCAGTATTTT.

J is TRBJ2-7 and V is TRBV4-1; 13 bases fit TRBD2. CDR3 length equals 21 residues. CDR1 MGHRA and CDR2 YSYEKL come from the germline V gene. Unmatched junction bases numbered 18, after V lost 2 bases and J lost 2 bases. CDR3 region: CASSQNAPGQGTSGTPYEQYF. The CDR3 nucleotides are TGCGCCAGCAGCCAAAACGCACCGGGACAGGGGACTAGCGGGACCCCCTACGAGCAGTACTTC.

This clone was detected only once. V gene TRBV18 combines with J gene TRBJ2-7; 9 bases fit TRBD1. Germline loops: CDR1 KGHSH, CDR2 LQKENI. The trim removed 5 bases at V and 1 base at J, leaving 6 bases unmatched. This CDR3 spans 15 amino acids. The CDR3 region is CASSSGTGLSYEQYF. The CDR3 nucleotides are TGTGCCAGCTCATCCGGGACAGGGCTTTCCTACGAGCAGTACTTC.

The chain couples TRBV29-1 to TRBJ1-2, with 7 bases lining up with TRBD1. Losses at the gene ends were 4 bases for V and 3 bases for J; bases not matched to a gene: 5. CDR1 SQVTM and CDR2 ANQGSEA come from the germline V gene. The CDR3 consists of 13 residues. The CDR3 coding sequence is TGCAGCGTTGGCGGGCAGGGGGACTATGGCTACACCTTC. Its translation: CSVGGQGDYGYTF.

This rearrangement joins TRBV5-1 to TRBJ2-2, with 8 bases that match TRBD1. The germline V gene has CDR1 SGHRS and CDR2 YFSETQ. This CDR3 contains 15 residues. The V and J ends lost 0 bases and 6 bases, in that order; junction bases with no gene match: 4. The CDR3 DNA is TGCGCCAGCAGCTTGGTTCAGGGGGCAGCCGGGGAGCTGTTTTTT. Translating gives CASSLVQGAAGELFF.

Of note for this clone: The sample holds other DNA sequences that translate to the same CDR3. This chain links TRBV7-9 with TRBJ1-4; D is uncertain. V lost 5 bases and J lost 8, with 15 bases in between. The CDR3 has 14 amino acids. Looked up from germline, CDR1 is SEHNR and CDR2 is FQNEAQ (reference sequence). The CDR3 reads CASSLPGLGEKLFF. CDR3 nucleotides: TGTGCCAGCAGCCTTCCGGGCCTTGGAGAAAAACTGTTTTTT.

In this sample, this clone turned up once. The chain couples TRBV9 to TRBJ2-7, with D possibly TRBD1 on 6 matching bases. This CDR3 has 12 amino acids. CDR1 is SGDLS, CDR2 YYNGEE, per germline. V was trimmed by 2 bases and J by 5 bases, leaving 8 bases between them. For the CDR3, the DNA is TGTGCCAGCAGCGTGGGGGACAACGAGCAGTACTTC. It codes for CASSVGDNEQYF.

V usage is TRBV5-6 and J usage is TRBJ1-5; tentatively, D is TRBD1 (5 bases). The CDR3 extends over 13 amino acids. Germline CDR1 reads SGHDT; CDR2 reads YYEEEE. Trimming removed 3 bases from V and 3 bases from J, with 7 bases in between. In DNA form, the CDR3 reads TGTGCCAGCAGCTCCGGGGCCAATCAGCCCCAGCATTTT. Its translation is CASSSGANQPQHF.

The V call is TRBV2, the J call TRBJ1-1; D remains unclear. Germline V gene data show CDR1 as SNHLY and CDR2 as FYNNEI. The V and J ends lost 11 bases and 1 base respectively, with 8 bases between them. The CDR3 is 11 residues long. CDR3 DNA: TGTGCCGTCAGAACGAACACTGAAGCTTTCTTT. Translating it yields CAVRTNTEAFF. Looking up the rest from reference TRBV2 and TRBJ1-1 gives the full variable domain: EPEVTQTPSHQVTQMGQEVILRCVPISNHLYFYWYRQILGQKVEFLVSFYNNEISEKSEIFDDQFSVERPDGSNFTLKIRSTKLEDSAMYFCAVRTNTEAFFGQGTRLTVV.

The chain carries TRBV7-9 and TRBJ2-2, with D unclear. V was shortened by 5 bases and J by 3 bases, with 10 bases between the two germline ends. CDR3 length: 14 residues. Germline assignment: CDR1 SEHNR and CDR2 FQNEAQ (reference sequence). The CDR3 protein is CASSLWVDTGELFF. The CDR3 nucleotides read TGTGCCAGCAGCCTATGGGTGGACACCGGGGAGCTGTTTTTT. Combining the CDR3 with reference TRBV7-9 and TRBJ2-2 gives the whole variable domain DTGVSQNPRHKITKRGQNVTFRCDPISEHNRLYWYRQTLGQGPEFLTYFQNEAQLEKSRLLSDRFSAERPKGSFSTLEIQRTEQGDSAMYLCASSLWVDTGELFFGEGSRLTVL.

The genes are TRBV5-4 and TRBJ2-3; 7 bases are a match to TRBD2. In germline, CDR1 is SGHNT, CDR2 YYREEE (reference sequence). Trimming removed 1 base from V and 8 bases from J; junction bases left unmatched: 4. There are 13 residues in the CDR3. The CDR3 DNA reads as TGTGCCAGCAGCTTGTTTTTAGCGGGTACGCAGTATTTT. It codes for CASSLFLAGTQYF.

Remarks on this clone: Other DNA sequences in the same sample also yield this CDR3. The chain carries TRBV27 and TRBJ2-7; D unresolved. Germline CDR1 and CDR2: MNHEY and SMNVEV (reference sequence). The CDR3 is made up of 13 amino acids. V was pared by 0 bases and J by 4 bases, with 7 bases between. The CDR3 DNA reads TGTGCCAGCAGTTTATCGAGGAGTTACGAGCAGTACTTC. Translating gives CASSLSRSYEQYF.

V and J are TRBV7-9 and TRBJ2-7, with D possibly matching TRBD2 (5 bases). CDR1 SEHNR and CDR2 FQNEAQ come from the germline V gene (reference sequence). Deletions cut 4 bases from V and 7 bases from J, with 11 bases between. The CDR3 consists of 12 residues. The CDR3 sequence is CASSSLSGEQYF. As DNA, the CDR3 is TGTGCCAGCAGCTCCCTATCGGGGGAGCAGTACTTC. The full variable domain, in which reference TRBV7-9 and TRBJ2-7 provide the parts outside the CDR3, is DTGVSQNPRHKITKRGQNVTFRCDPISEHNRLYWYRQTLGQGPEFLTYFQNEAQLEKSRLLSDRFSAERPKGSFSTLEIQRTEQGDSAMYLCASSSLSGEQYFGPGTRLTVT.